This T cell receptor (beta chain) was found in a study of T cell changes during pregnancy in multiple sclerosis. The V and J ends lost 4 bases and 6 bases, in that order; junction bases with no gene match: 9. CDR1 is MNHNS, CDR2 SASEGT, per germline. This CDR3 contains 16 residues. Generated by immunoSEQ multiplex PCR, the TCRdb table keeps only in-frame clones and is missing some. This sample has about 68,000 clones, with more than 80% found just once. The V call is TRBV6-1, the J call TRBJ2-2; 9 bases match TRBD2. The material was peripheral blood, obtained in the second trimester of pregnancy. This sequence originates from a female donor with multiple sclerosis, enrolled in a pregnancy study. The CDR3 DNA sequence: TGTGCCAGCAGTGGTCGTAGCGGGGGAGGCCCCGGGGAGCTGTTTTTT. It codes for CASSGRSGGGPGELFF.